This T cell receptor beta chain was recorded in a study of T cell responses to AZD1222 COVID-19 vaccine. Findings and caveats of the study: Repertoire sampling occurred only after the peak T cell response. The donor group comprised mostly white British people and more females; the analysis possibly underestimated clonal diversity.

Per the germline V gene, CDR1 is SGHTS and CDR2 is YDEGEE. Trimming removed 4 bases from V and 3 bases from J, with 11 bases in between. This CDR3 has 13 amino acids. On this clone: Its specificity is not known.

TCRdb's copy holds only in-frame clones and misses some; the assay was immunoSEQ multiplex PCR. The sample carries 100,000 to 150,000 clones, roughly 91% recorded once. This sequence originates from an adult in good health. Sequences were derived from peripheral blood, sampled on day 0 of MenACWY control vaccination. This chain uses TRBV5-8 with TRBJ2-7; D is unresolved. This chain's CDR3 is CASSRGRIYEQYV. Written as DNA, the CDR3 is TGTGCCAGCAGCCGAGGACGGATCTACGAGCAGTACGTC.